This TCR beta chain is from a study of early T cells in non-severe SARS-CoV-2 infection. CDR1 is SGHTA, CDR2 FQGNSA, per germline. The CDR3 is 14 amino acids. TCRdb re-called the 5' RACE reads with MiXCR, one entry per CDR3 protein. This sample yields about 60,000 distinct CDR3 sequences, of which roughly a sixth are seen a single time; more than 7.5% belongs to the top ten. Remarks on this clonotype: One end of the junction fails to match germline, which may point to a read error.

The sequence came from an adult who was a healthcare worker with PCR-confirmed SARS-CoV-2 infection or an uninfected control (not recorded which). The sample consisted of whole blood, taken at baseline. The chain couples TRBV7-2 to TRBJ1-3; D not resolved. The DNA for the CDR3 is TGTGCCAGCAGCTTAGCCCTCTCTGGAAACACCATATGTTTT. Amino acids: CASSLALSGNTICF. The complete variable domain, with remaining parts taken from reference TRBV7-2 and TRBJ1-3, reads GAGVSQSPSNKVTEKGKDVELRCDPISGHTALYWYRQSLGQGLEFLIYFQGNSAPDKSGLPSDRFSAERTGGSVSTLTIQRTQQEDSAVYLCASSLALSGNTICFGEGSWLTVV.